Listed below are T cell receptor beta chains from one sample, sequenced in a study of control samples from healthy donors and cancer patients. TCRdb's copy holds only in-frame clones and misses some; the assay was immunoSEQ multiplex PCR. The data hold 400,000 to 500,000 clones, with approximately 92% observed a single time. Input material: PBMCs. These receptors were taken from a man in his forties with head and neck cancer. CDR3s include the opening cysteine and the closing phenylalanine or tryptophan. Fields, in order: J gene, clone size, V gene, D gene, CDR3 protein, CDR3 DNA. A D gene is named only where the DNA matches it firmly. Size tells how often a clone was seen (once, few, many) or the class of an expanded clone, and some rows leave it out.

TRBJ1-2	NA	TRBV5-6	NA	CASSLTRFSGYTF	TGTGCCAGCAGCTTGACCAGGTTCTCTGGCTACACCTTC
TRBJ2-7	NA	TRBV11-2	TRBD2	CASSSTRTSGDYEQYF	TGTGCCAGCAGCTCCACAAGGACTAGCGGAGACTACGAGCAGTACTTC
TRBJ1-4	NA	TRBV6-6	NA	CASSLSIGKGGEKLFF	TGTGCCAGCAGTTTATCGATCGGGAAAGGAGGTGAAAAACTGTTTTTT
TRBJ2-3	NA	TRBV10-3	NA	CAISGRADNQDTQYF	TGTGCCATCAGTGGGAGAGCGGATAACCAGGATACGCAGTATTTT
TRBJ2-4	NA	TRBV10-1	NA	CASSVGQGNIQYF	TGCGCCAGCAGTGTTGGTCAGGGAAACATTCAGTACTTC
TRBJ2-1	NA	TRBV24-1	TRBD1	CATSEQGQGYNEQFF	TGTGCCACCAGTGAGCAGGGACAGGGATACAATGAGCAGTTCTTC
TRBJ2-6	NA	TRBV20-1	NA	CSASSYSGANVLTF	TGCAGTGCTAGTTCCTACTCTGGGGCCAACGTCCTGACTTTC
TRBJ2-3	once	TRBV11-2	TRBD2	CASSTSGGVEHTQYF	TGTGCCAGCAGCACTAGCGGGGGGGTGGAACATACGCAGTATTTT
TRBJ1-5	NA	TRBV6-6	NA	CASSPTSDQPQHF	TGTGCCAGCAGCCCCACCTCCGATCAGCCCCAGCATTTT
TRBJ2-7	NA	TRBV6-5	NA	CASRPPAPRYEQYF	TGTGCCAGCAGGCCGCCGGCCCCGCGCTACGAGCAGTACTTC
TRBJ1-5	NA	TRBV4-2	TRBD1	CASSQDRGTQPQHF	TGTGCCAGCAGCCAGGACAGGGGGACACAGCCCCAGCATTTT
TRBJ1-1	NA	TRBV3-1/TRBV3-2	NA	CASRGGSEAFF	TGTGCCAGCAGAGGTGGATCTGAAGCTTTCTTT
TRBJ2-3	NA	TRBV6-5	NA	CASKRTGSGTDTQYF	TGTGCCAGCAAAAGGACAGGTAGCGGGACAGATACGCAGTATTTT
TRBJ2-1	NA	TRBV19	TRBD1	CASSIGGGGEQFF	TGTGCCAGTAGTATAGGAGGGGGCGGTGAGCAGTTCTTC
TRBJ2-2	NA	TRBV7-2	TRBD1	CASSLVSGGWTGELFF	TGTGCCAGCAGCTTAGTGTCAGGGGGCTGGACCGGGGAGCTGTTTTTT
TRBJ1-6	NA	TRBV9	TRBD1	CASSGGQGYNSPLHF	TGTGCCAGCAGCGGTGGACAGGGCTATAATTCACCCCTCCACTTT
TRBJ1-5	NA	TRBV5-6	TRBD1	CASSLGTGGSQPQHF	TGTGCCAGCAGCTTGGGAACAGGGGGCAGTCAGCCCCAGCATTTT
TRBJ1-2	once	TRBV9	TRBD1	CASSATGNYGYTF	TGTGCCAGCAGCGCGACAGGGAACTATGGCTACACCTTC
TRBJ1-5	NA	TRBV28	NA	CASSLSAARQDQDQPQHF	TGTGCCAGCAGTTTATCCGCTGCCCGACAGGATCAGGATCAGCCCCAGCATTTT
TRBJ2-2	once	TRBV3-1/TRBV3-2	NA	CASSQDGTGELFF	TGTGCCAGCAGCCAAGACGGGACCGGGGAGCTGTTTTTT
TRBJ1-1	NA	TRBV19	NA	CASSIPRMNTEAFF	TGTGCCAGTAGTATCCCGAGGATGAACACTGAAGCTTTCTTT
TRBJ2-7	few	TRBV3-1/TRBV3-2	NA	CASSQVTQRILEQYF	TGTGCCAGCAGCCAAGTGACCCAGCGTATATTAGAGCAGTACTTC
TRBJ2-7	NA	TRBV7-2	NA	CASSLPPGARESSYEQYF	TGTGCCAGCAGCTTACCTCCCGGGGCCCGGGAGAGCTCCTACGAGCAGTACTTC
TRBJ2-7	NA	TRBV14	NA	CASSNRAVYEQYF	TGTGCCAGCAGCAATCGGGCCGTCTACGAGCAGTACTTC
TRBJ2-3	NA	TRBV9	NA	CASSAPATDTQYF	TGTGCCAGCAGCGCCCCGGCCACAGATACGCAGTATTTT
TRBJ2-7	NA	TRBV11-1	NA	CASSLGQAHYEQYF	TGTGCCAGCAGCTTAGGACAGGCCCACTACGAGCAGTACTTC
TRBJ1-4	once	TRBV28	NA	CASRPVQASWNEKLFF	TGTGCCAGCAGACCGGTGCAGGCGTCCTGGAATGAAAAACTGTTTTTT